Shown below are 22 T cell receptor beta chains from a single sample sequenced in a study of OX40 agonist ivuxolimab in advanced cancers. Method: immunoSEQ multiplex PCR; TCRdb's copy keeps in-frame clones and lacks some. Here the sample spans roughly 91,000 clones, roughly 90% being singletons. Source: CD4+ or CD8+ T cells sorted from blood, taken in a trial of the OX40 agonist ivuxolimab. All receptors derive from an adult with an advanced solid tumor such as melanoma, head and neck, liver or kidney cancer.

The V call is TRBV6-5, the J call TRBJ1-4; D gene uncertain. The CDR3 is made up of 16 amino acids. V was clipped by 2 bases and J by 0 bases, with 10 bases between them. The V gene's germline CDR1 is MNHEY and CDR2 SVGAGI. The CDR3 protein is CASSYDSGTTNEKLFF. The CDR3 coding sequence is TGTGCCAGCAGTTACGATTCTGGTACAACTAATGAAAAACTGTTTTTT.

The rearrangement uses TRBV10-3 and TRBJ2-7; D is unresolved. Trimming pared 4 bases from V and 0 bases from J, leaving 10 bases between. Germline V gene lookup returns CDR1 ENHRY and CDR2 SYGVKD. The CDR3 runs 14 residues. The CDR3 DNA is TGTGCCATCAGTGGCGACGCAAACTCCTACGAGCAGTACTTC. The encoded protein is CAISGDANSYEQYF.

This clone has more than one count but fewer than ten. The V and J genes are TRBV5-6 and TRBJ1-3; possible D gene TRBD1, 6 bases. This CDR3 region has 12 residues. V was cut by 4 bases and J by 10 bases, with 12 bases left in between. CDR1 is SGHDT, CDR2 YYEEEE, per germline. The CDR3 DNA sequence: TGTGCCAGCAGCCTGACAGGACATACCATATATTTT. It specifies CASSLTGHTIYF.

This sequence joins TRBV19 and TRBJ1-5; possible D gene TRBD1, 5 bases. The CDR3 has 13 amino acids. V was clipped by 10 bases and J by 5 bases, with 15 bases between them. Germline CDR1 reads LNHDA; CDR2 reads SQIVND (reference sequence). The CDR3 DNA sequence: TGTGCCACCAGAGCAGGGAAGCATCAGCCCCAGCATTTT. The encoded protein is CATRAGKHQPQHF.

V is TRBV6-1 and J is TRBJ1-2, with a weak D call TRBD1 (5 bases). V lost 4 bases and J lost 4, with 19 bases in between. Germline CDR1 MNHNS, CDR2 SASEGT. There are 16 residues in the CDR3. CDR3 nucleotides: TGTGCCAGCAGTGTCCAACCTGCAGGGTATACCTATGGCTACACCTTC. Amino acid sequence: CASSVQPAGYTYGYTF.

The chain recombines TRBV9 with TRBJ2-5; D unclear. CDR1 is SGDLS and CDR2 is YYNGEE in the germline V gene. V was trimmed by 0 bases and J by 5 bases, leaving 11 bases between them. This CDR3 contains 14 residues. The CDR3 bases are TGTGCCAGCAGCGTAGGTGGTACCGGGGAGACCCAGTACTTC. Its protein product is CASSVGGTGETQYF.

The J gene is TRBJ2-1, the V gene TRBV4-3; 8 positions match TRBD1. CDR3 length equals 14 residues. The J segment lost 7 bases and the V segment lost 4 bases, leaving 6 bases of the junction unmatched. Germline CDR1 reads LGHNA; CDR2 reads YSLEER. CDR3: CASSPAGGRNEQFF. The CDR3 DNA reads as TGCGCCAGCAGCCCGGCAGGGGGCCGAAATGAGCAGTTCTTC.

The sample holds a few counts of this clone. The chain recombines TRBV28 with TRBJ2-1; 7 bases are a match to TRBD2. CDR3 size: 15 residues. Germline CDR1 reads MDHEN; CDR2 reads SYDVKM. The V and J ends lost 6 bases and 4 bases, in that order; junction bases with no gene match: 9. This CDR3 is CASSSDGTIYNEQFF. CDR3 DNA sequence: TGTGCCAGCAGCTCCGACGGGACTATTTACAATGAGCAGTTCTTC.

The chain is built from TRBV18 and TRBJ1-3, with D tentatively TRBD1 (6 bases). The CDR3 loop spans 20 amino acids. V gave up 3 bases and J gave up 0 bases, with 24 bases separating them. In germline, CDR1 is KGHSH, CDR2 LQKENI. As DNA, the CDR3 is TGTGCCAGCTCACCTCCAGGCCGGGACATATATTCTCCCTCTGGAAACACCATATATTTT. It is translated as CASSPPGRDIYSPSGNTIYF.

The gene calls are TRBV5-4 and TRBJ2-5, with D perhaps matching TRBD1 (5 bases). Germline V gene sequence: CDR1 SGHNT, CDR2 YYREEE (reference sequence). The CDR3 has 14 amino acids. The V gene lost 0 bases and the J gene lost 5 bases, with 11 bases spanning the gap. The CDR3 is CASSLAAGHETQYF. The CDR3 coding sequence is TGTGCCAGCAGCTTGGCCGCAGGGCATGAGACCCAGTACTTC.

As concerns this clone: Relative to the germline gene, one junction end is altered; a read error may explain this. V and J are TRBV15 and TRBJ2-5; possible D gene TRBD2, 5 bases. This CDR3 spans 14 amino acids. In germline, CDR1 is LNHNV, CDR2 YYDKDF (reference sequence). The CDR3 loop reads CATRRARVEETQYF. For the CDR3, the DNA is TGTGCCACCAGGAGAGCGAGGGTCGAAGAGACCCAGTACTTC.

This clone was detected many times. The chain couples TRBV6-1 to TRBJ1-2; TRBD1 might be the D (5 bases). Germline CDR1 and CDR2: MNHNS and SASEGT. Trimming pared 6 bases from V and 5 bases from J, leaving 19 bases between. The CDR3 extends over 15 amino acids. For the CDR3, the DNA is TGTGCCAGCAGCGCAGACAGTTTCGGAAGTTATGGCTACACCTTC. This gives the protein CASSADSFGSYGYTF.

The chain carries TRBV30 and TRBJ2-4; D is ambiguous. V lost 0 bases and J lost 2, with 8 bases in between. The CDR3 contains 14 residues. Germline assignment: CDR1 GTSNPN and CDR2 SVGIG (reference sequence). The CDR3 nucleotides read TGTGCCTGGAGTGTACCGGATCCCAAAAACATTCAGTACTTC. Encoded protein: CAWSVPDPKNIQYF.

V is TRBV29-1 and J is TRBJ1-2, with unresolved D. Per the germline V gene, CDR1 is SQVTM and CDR2 is ANQGSEA. V lost 4 bases and J 1 base, leaving 10 bases between the germline ends. The CDR3 is made up of 13 amino acids. The CDR3 loop is CSVGGYSNYGYTF. For the CDR3, the DNA is TGCAGCGTTGGAGGGTACAGTAACTATGGCTACACCTTC. Looking up the rest from reference TRBV29-1 and TRBJ1-2 gives the full variable domain: SAVISQKPSRDICQRGTSLTIQCQVDSQVTMMFWYRQQPGQSLTLIATANQGSEATYESGFVIDKFPISRPNLTFSTLTVSNMSPEDSSIYLCSVGGYSNYGYTFGSGTRLTVV.

This clone was detected only a few times. The genes are TRBV11-2 and TRBJ2-1; 9 bases match TRBD1. J gave up 9 bases and V 1 base, and 7 bases lay outside the gene matches. This CDR3 spans 15 amino acids. Germline CDR1 SGHAT, CDR2 FQNNGV. CDR3 in DNA: TGTGCCAGCAGCTTAGGGGACAGGGCCTTAGGTGAGCAGTTCTTC. Residues: CASSLGDRALGEQFF.

This chain links TRBV28 with TRBJ1-5; no clear D gene. Germline V CDR1 and CDR2: MDHEN, SYDVKM. Trimming stripped 4 bases from V and 6 bases from J, with 16 bases between. The CDR3 is 15 residues long. CDR3 sequence: CASSYDAPPRQPQHF. CDR3 sequence (DNA): TGTGCCAGCAGTTATGACGCGCCACCCCGTCAGCCCCAGCATTTT.

The V call is TRBV4-2, the J call TRBJ2-4; either TRBD1 or TRBD2 may fit D (5 bases each). The V and J ends lost 2 bases and 2 bases respectively, with 10 bases between them. The CDR3 extends over 15 amino acids. Germline CDR1 and CDR2: LGHNA and YNFKEQ. The CDR3 sequence: CASSQQWDPKNIQYF. Here the CDR3 DNA reads TGTGCCAGCAGCCAACAATGGGACCCCAAAAACATTCAGTACTTC.

V gene TRBV10-3 combines with J gene TRBJ2-7, with D tentatively TRBD1 (6 bases). The CDR3 has 13 residues. Germline V gene sequence: CDR1 ENHRY, CDR2 SYGVKD. V lost 6 bases, J lost 1 base, and 10 bases lay in between. CDR3 residues: CAISLTGSYEQYF. DNA of the CDR3: TGTGCCATCAGCCTGACAGGATCCTACGAGCAGTACTTC.

The rearrangement uses TRBV2 and TRBJ1-1, with 9 nucleotides matching TRBD1. Germline values: CDR1 SNHLY, CDR2 FYNNEI. J gave up 5 bases and V 6 bases, and 4 bases lay outside the gene matches. The CDR3 runs to 13 residues. The CDR3 sequence is CASRRTGATEAFF. As DNA, the CDR3 is TGTGCCAGCAGGCGGACAGGGGCAACTGAAGCTTTCTTT. Full variable domain (remainder filled in from reference TRBV2 and TRBJ1-1): EPEVTQTPSHQVTQMGQEVILRCVPISNHLYFYWYRQILGQKVEFLVSFYNNEISEKSEIFDDQFSVERPDGSNFTLKIRSTKLEDSAMYFCASRRTGATEAFFGQGTRLTVV.

This clone was recorded once. The gene calls are TRBV6-6 and TRBJ2-2; D not resolved. The CDR3 sequence is 13 residues long. Germline V gene sequence: CDR1 MNHNY, CDR2 SVGAGI (reference sequence). V gave up 6 bases and J gave up 1 base, with 6 bases separating them. The CDR3 DNA follows: TGTGCCAGCAGACTACAGAACACCGGGGAGCTGTTTTTT. Translation: CASRLQNTGELFF.

The chain joins TRBV2 to TRBJ2-1, with 9 bases that match TRBD2. This CDR3 spans 18 amino acids. Germline trimming cut 6 bases from V and 0 bases from J; bases unmatched to any gene: 12. Germline assignment: CDR1 SNHLY and CDR2 FYNNEI. CDR3 sequence (DNA): TGTGCCAGCAGGGATGGCGGGCTAGCGGGGCTCTCCTACAATGAGCAGTTCTTC. Translating gives CASRDGGLAGLSYNEQFF.

V is TRBV18 and J is TRBJ1-5; D remains ambiguous. This CDR3 is 15 amino acids long. Germline V gives CDR1 KGHSH, CDR2 LQKENI. V lost 3 bases and J lost 2, with 11 bases in between. The CDR3 sequence: CASSPGELGNQPQHF. Here the CDR3 DNA reads TGTGCCAGCTCACCTGGGGAATTGGGCAATCAGCCCCAGCATTTT.